Sequencing of this TCR beta chain was carried out in a study of early stage breast cancer tumors. About the study: Among some twelve ER+/PR+/HER2- tumors, eight were ductal, four lobular.

V was clipped by 1 base and J by 4 bases; unmatched bases: 2. CDR1 SGHTA and CDR2 FQGNSA come from the germline V gene. The CDR3 consists of 14 residues. Profiled with immunoSEQ multiplex PCR; TCRdb holds only in-frame clones, not every one. The sample yields about 29,000 clones, approximately 84% seen once. The J gene is TRBJ2-3, the V gene TRBV7-2; TRBD1 matches at 7 bases. The sequenced sample consisted of blood. The clonotype comes from a person between 50 and 60 years old with breast cancer. The CDR3 region has the DNA TGTGCCAGCAGCTTAGATCAGGGGGCAGATACGCAGTATTTT. This sequence encodes CASSLDQGADTQYF.